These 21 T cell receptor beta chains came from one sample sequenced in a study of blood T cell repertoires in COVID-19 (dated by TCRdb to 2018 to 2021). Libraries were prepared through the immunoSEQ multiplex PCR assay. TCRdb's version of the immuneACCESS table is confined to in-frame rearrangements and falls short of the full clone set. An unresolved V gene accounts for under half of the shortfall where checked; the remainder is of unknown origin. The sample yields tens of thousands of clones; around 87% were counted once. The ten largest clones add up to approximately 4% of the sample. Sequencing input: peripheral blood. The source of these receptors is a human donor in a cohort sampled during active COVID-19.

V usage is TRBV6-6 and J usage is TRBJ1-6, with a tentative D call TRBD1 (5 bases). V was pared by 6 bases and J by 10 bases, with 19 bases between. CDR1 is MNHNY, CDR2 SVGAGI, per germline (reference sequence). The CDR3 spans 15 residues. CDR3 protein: CASRQGAGQSSPLHF. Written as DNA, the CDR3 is TGTGCCAGCAGGCAGGGTGCGGGGCAATCATCACCCCTCCACTTT.

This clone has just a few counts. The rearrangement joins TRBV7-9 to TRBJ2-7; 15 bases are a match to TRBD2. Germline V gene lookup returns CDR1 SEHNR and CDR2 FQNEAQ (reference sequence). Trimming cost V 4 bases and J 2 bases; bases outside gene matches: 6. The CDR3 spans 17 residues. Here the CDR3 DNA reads TGTGCCAGCAGCTCCCCGGGACTAGCGGGAGGCCCCTACGAGCAGTACTTC. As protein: CASSSPGLAGGPYEQYF.

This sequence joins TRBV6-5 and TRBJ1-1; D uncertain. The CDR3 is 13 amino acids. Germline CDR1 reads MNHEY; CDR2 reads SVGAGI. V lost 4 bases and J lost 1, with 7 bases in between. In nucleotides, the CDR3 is TGTGCCAGCAGTTTGGGAGAGAACACTGAAGCTTTCTTT. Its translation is CASSLGENTEAFF.

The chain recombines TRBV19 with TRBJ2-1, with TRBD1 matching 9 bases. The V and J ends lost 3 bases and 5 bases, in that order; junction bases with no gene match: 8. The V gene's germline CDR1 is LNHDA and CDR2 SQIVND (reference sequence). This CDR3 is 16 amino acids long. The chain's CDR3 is CASSIGPGTGHNEQFF. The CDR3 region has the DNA TGTGCCAGTAGTATTGGCCCCGGGACAGGGCACAATGAGCAGTTCTTC.

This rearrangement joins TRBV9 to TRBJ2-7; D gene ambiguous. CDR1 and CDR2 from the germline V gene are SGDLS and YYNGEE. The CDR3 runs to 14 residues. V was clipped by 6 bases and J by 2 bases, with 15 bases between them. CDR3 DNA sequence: TGTGCCAGCACCCCCGGAGCACCAACCTACGAGCAGTACTTC. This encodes CASTPGAPTYEQYF.

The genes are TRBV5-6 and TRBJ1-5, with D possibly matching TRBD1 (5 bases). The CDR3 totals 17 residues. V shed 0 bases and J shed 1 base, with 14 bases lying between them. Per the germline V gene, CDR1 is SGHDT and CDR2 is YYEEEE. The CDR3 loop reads CASSLAVQEGSNQPQHF. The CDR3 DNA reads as TGTGCCAGCAGCTTGGCCGTACAGGAGGGAAGCAATCAGCCCCAGCATTTT.

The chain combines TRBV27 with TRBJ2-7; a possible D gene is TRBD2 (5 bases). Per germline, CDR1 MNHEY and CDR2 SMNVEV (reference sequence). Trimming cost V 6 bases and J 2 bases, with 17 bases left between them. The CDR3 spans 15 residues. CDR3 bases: TGTGCCAGCAGCTCCGGGTTCGAGCGGACCTACGAGCAGTACTTC. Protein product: CASSSGFERTYEQYF.

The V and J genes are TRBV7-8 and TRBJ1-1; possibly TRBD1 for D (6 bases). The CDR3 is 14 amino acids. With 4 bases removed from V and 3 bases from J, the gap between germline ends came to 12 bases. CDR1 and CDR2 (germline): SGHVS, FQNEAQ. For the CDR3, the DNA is TGTGCCAGCAGCTGGGGGGGCGCGGACACTGAAGCTTTCTTT. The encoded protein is CASSWGGADTEAFF.

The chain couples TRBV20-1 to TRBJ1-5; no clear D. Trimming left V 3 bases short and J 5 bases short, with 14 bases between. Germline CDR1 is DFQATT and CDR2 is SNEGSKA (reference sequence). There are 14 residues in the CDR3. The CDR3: CSASEGSEDQPQHF. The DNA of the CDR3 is TGCAGTGCTAGTGAGGGCAGTGAAGATCAGCCCCAGCATTTT.

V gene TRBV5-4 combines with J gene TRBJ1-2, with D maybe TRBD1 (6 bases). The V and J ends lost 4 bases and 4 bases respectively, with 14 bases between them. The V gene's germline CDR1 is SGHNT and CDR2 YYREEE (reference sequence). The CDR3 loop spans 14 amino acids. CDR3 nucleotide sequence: TGTGCCAGCAGCACTCTCGGACAGATCTATGGCTACACCTTC. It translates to CASSTLGQIYGYTF.

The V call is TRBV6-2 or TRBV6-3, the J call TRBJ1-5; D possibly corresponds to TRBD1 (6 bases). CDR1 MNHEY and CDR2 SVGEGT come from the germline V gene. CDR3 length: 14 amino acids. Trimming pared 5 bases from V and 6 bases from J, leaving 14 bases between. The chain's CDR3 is CASSLQGGSQPQHF. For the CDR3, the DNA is TGTGCCAGCAGTCTACAGGGAGGGAGTCAGCCCCAGCATTTT.

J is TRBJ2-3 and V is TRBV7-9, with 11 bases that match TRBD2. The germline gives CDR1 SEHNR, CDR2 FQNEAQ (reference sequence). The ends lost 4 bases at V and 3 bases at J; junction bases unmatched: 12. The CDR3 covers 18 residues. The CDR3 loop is CASSSLEVAGGQTDTQYF. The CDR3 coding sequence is TGTGCCAGCAGCTCCCTTGAGGTAGCGGGGGGGCAAACAGATACGCAGTATTTT.

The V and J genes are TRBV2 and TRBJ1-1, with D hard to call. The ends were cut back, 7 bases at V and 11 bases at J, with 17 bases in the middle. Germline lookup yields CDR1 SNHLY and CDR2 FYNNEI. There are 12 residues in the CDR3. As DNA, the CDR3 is TGTGCCAGCATGAAGATAGAAGCTGTTGCTTTCTTT. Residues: CASMKIEAVAFF.

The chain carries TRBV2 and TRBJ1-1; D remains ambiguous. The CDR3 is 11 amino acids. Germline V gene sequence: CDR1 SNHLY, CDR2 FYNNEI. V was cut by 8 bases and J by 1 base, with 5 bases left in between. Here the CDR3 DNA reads TGTGCCAGCCCCTCGAACACTGAAGCTTTCTTT. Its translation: CASPSNTEAFF.

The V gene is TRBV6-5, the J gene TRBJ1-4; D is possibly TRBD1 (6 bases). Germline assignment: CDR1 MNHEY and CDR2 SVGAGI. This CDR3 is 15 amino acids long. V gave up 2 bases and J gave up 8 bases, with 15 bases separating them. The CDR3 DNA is TGTGCCAGCAGTTACCGATTGGGACATTCCGAAAAACTGTTTTTT. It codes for CASSYRLGHSEKLFF.

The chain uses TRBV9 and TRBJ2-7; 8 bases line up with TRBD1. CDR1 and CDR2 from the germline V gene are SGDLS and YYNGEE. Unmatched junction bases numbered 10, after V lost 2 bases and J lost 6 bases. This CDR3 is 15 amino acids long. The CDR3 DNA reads TGTGCCAGCAGCGTTCAGGGGGCGCAAGGCTCCGAGCAGTACTTC. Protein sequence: CASSVQGAQGSEQYF.

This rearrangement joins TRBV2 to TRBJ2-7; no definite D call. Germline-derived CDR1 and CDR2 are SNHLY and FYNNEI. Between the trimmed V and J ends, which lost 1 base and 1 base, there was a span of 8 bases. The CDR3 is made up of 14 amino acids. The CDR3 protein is CASSEGGPSYEQYF. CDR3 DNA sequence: TGTGCCAGCAGTGAAGGCGGTCCTTCCTACGAGCAGTACTTC.

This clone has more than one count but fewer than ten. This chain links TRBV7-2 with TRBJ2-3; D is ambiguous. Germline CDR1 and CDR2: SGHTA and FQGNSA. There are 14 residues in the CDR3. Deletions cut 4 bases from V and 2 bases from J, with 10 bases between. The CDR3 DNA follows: TGTGCCAGCAGCTGGAATCGACTCACAGATACGCAGTATTTT. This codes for CASSWNRLTDTQYF.

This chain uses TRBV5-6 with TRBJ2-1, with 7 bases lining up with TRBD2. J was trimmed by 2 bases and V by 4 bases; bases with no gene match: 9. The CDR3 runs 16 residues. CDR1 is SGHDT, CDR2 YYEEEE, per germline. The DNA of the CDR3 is TGTGCCAGCAGCCCTGGACTAGGGGTTCCCTACAATGAGCAGTTCTTC. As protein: CASSPGLGVPYNEQFF.

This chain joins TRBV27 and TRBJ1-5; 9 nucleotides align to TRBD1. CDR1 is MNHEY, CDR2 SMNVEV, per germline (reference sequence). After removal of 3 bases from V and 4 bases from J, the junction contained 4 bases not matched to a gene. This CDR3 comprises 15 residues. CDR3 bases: TGTGCCAGCAGTTTTGGGACAGGGAGAAATCAGCCCCAGCATTTT. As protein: CASSFGTGRNQPQHF.

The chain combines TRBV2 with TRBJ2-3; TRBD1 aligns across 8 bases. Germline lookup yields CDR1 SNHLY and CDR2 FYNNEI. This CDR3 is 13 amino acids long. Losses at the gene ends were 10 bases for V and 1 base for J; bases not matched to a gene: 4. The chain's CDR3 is CAIGQGRTDTQYF. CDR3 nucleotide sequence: TGTGCCATCGGACAGGGACGCACAGATACGCAGTATTTT.